This T cell receptor (beta chain) came from a study of identical twins. This clonotype has only a few counts. The junction and the germline gene differ at one end; a read error may be behind it. The CDR3 extends over 15 amino acids. TCRdb reprocessed the 5' RACE reads with MiXCR, giving one entry per CDR3 protein. The sample has fewer than 900,000 distinct CDR3 sequences, roughly 20% seen once. These data are also associated with another study on T cells expressing NK-cell markers.

The sample taken for sequencing was PBMCs. The J gene is TRBJ1-2, the V gene TRBV12-3 or TRBV12-4, with D perhaps matching TRBD1 (5 bases). This sequence originates from a woman between 18 and 29 years old in good health. CDR3 coding DNA: TGTGCCAGCAGTTTGAGCGGCGGGGGAAACTACGGCTACACCTTC. Residues: CASSLSGGGNYGYTF.